This TCR beta chain came from a study of T cell changes during pregnancy in multiple sclerosis. Using immunoSEQ multiplex PCR, the repertoire was profiled, and TCRdb retains in-frame clones only, with some absent. This repertoire shows 30,000 to 35,000 clones, over 85% found once; its top ten account for 3.5% to 4%. The germline V gene encodes CDR1 MNHNS and CDR2 SASEGT. This CDR3 comprises 14 residues. Trimming shortened V by 3 bases and J by 4 bases, and 13 bases separated the two germline ends. The receptor was isolated from a female donor with multiple sclerosis, enrolled in a pregnancy study. The chain is built from TRBV6-1 and TRBJ2-7; maybe TRBD2 (7 bases). Sequencing used CD8+ T cells from peripheral blood mononuclear cells, obtained in the third trimester of pregnancy. The CDR3 region is CASSDVRGAYEQYF. The CDR3 nucleotides read TGTGCCAGCAGTGACGTCCGGGGGGCATACGAGCAGTACTTC.